This TCR beta chain derives from a study of T cells in Graves' hyperthyroidism and ophthalmopathy. This clonotype was detected a few times. With 4 bases clipped from V and 0 bases from J, the junction kept 12 bases outside the gene matches. The germline V gene has CDR1 SQVTM and CDR2 ANQGSEA. This CDR3 comprises 16 residues. TCR beta CDR3 regions were amplified from RNA transcripts. First-round RT-PCR targeting the TCR CDR3 was performed with the HTBI primer set. One entry per CDR3 protein, called by TCRdb with MiXCR from the multiplex PCR reads. This sample yields around 500,000 distinct CDR3 sequences, of which around 16% are seen a single time; 25% to 30% belongs to the top ten.

The chain uses TRBV29-1 and TRBJ2-7, with 7 bases fitting TRBD2. Material for sequencing was blood. This clonotype was obtained from a woman aged 25 to 39 with Graves' ophthalmopathy. Here the CDR3 reads CSVAGVAGPSSYEQYF. The CDR3, as DNA: TGCAGCGTTGCGGGAGTAGCGGGCCCGAGCTCCTACGAGCAGTACTTC.